This paragraph reports one T cell receptor (beta chain). The table came from immunoSEQ multiplex PCR; TCRdb's copy has only in-frame clones and leaves some out. The table has 240,000 or so clones, approximately 83% seen once. CDR1 SGHNT and CDR2 YYREEE come from the germline V gene (reference sequence). There are 13 residues in the CDR3. V was cut by 9 bases and J by 1 base, with 13 bases left in between. These data belong to a study of blood T cell repertoires in COVID-19. The sequence derives from a woman aged 40 to 55 with acute COVID-19. This chain uses TRBV5-4 with TRBJ1-1; D may be TRBD1 (5 bases). The sample consisted of PBMCs or T cells enriched from blood (not recorded which). The CDR3 spells CATKKTENTEAFF. The CDR3 DNA follows: TGTGCCACAAAGAAGACAGAGAACACTGAAGCTTTCTTT.